A single sample gave rise to the 27 T cell receptor beta chains below, sequenced in a study of identical twins. TCRdb reprocessed the 5' RACE reads via MiXCR and lists one record per CDR3 protein. Here the sample spans fewer than 500,000 distinct CDR3 sequences, over 11% being singletons. These sequences were also reported in another study, on yellow fever vaccine responses in identical twins.

Sequenced sample: CD4+ T cells sorted from blood. Source of these receptors: a woman under 30 in good health.

The chain employs TRBV28 and TRBJ2-2, with 9 positions matching TRBD2. CDR3 size: 18 residues. Trimming removed 11 bases from V and 3 bases from J; junction bases left unmatched: 19. Germline CDR1 and CDR2: MDHEN and SYDVKM. The DNA for the CDR3 is TGTGCCCTCAGTTTAGCAGGGCTAGCGGGGTTCTACACCGGGGAGCTGTTTTTT. It is translated as CALSLAGLAGFYTGELFF.

The chain links TRBV2 to TRBJ2-1; 13 nucleotides align to TRBD2. CDR3 size: 15 residues. V lost 5 bases to trimming and J lost 10 bases; unmatched junction nucleotides: 8. Germline values: CDR1 SNHLY, CDR2 FYNNEI. The CDR3 DNA sequence: TGTGCCAGCAGTAAACTAGCGGGGGGGCTAGGGGAGCAGTTCTTC. It encodes CASSKLAGGLGEQFF.

The chain recombines TRBV4-2 with TRBJ2-7; D uncertain. V lost 5 bases and J lost 2, with 13 bases in between. There are 14 residues in the CDR3. Germline V gives CDR1 LGHNA, CDR2 YNFKEQ. The CDR3 sequence is CASSSRAGPYEQYF. CDR3 nucleotide sequence: TGTGCCAGCAGCTCCCGAGCCGGGCCCTACGAGCAGTACTTC.

The V and J genes are TRBV5-4 and TRBJ2-3, with TRBD2 matching 14 bases. This CDR3 is 16 amino acids long. From germline, CDR1 is SGHNT and CDR2 YYREEE (reference sequence). Trimming removed 1 base from V and 3 bases from J; junction bases left unmatched: 1. CDR3 region: CASSLWTSGGTDTQYF. The CDR3 coding sequence is TGTGCCAGCAGCTTGTGGACTAGCGGGGGGACAGATACGCAGTATTTT.

This sequence joins TRBV7-9 and TRBJ2-7; the match to TRBD2 covers 10 bases. The CDR3 is made up of 16 amino acids. J lost 2 bases, V lost 2 bases, and 6 bases had no gene match. The germline V gene has CDR1 SEHNR and CDR2 FQNEAQ (reference sequence). CDR3: CASSLLKAGGTYEQYF. Here the CDR3 DNA reads TGTGCCAGCAGCTTACTCAAAGCGGGAGGGACCTACGAGCAGTACTTC. The whole variable domain, filled in from reference TRBV7-9 and TRBJ2-7, reads DTGVSQNPRHKITKRGQNVTFRCDPISEHNRLYWYRQTLGQGPEFLTYFQNEAQLEKSRLLSDRFSAERPKGSFSTLEIQRTEQGDSAMYLCASSLLKAGGTYEQYFGPGTRLTVT.

This chain connects TRBV5-1 to TRBJ2-4; 15 bases line up with TRBD2. This CDR3 is built from 19 residues. The ends lost 4 bases at V and 0 bases at J; junction bases unmatched: 8. The germline V gene has CDR1 SGHRS and CDR2 YFSETQ. The CDR3 reads CASSRGLAGGTPAKNIQYF. The DNA of the CDR3 is TGCGCCAGCAGCAGGGGACTAGCGGGGGGCACCCCAGCCAAAAACATTCAGTACTTC.

This rearrangement joins TRBV18 to TRBJ2-1, with 9 bases fitting TRBD1. Germline V lookup: CDR1 KGHSH, CDR2 LQKENI. The CDR3 covers 13 residues. Trimming cost V 3 bases and J 7 bases; bases outside gene matches: 1. Here the CDR3 reads CASSPGQGNEQFF. Here the CDR3 DNA reads TGTGCCAGCTCACCTGGACAGGGGAATGAGCAGTTCTTC.

This clonotype was counted a few times. The gene calls are TRBV5-1 and TRBJ2-3; D is perhaps TRBD2 (6 bases). Germline V lookup: CDR1 SGHRS, CDR2 YFSETQ. CDR3 size: 15 residues. Trimming stripped 0 bases from V and 4 bases from J, with 12 bases between. The CDR3 protein is CASSLGRGTADTQYF. The CDR3 nucleotides read TGCGCCAGCAGCTTGGGGCGGGGTACGGCAGATACGCAGTATTTT. The full variable domain, rest sourced from reference TRBV5-1 and TRBJ2-3, is KAGVTQTPRYLIKTRGQQVTLSCSPISGHRSVSWYQQTPGQGLQFLFEYFSETQRNKGNFPGRFSGRQFSNSRSEMNVSTLELGDSALYLCASSLGRGTADTQYFGPGTRLTVL.

The rearrangement links TRBV28 to TRBJ2-5, with 11 bases lining up with TRBD1. Germline V gene data show CDR1 as MDHEN and CDR2 as SYDVKM. This CDR3 comprises 16 residues. V trimming: 5 bases; J trimming: 2 bases; junction bases outside the gene matches: 7. The CDR3 sequence is CASSLLRDRGQETQYF. The CDR3 coding sequence is TGTGCCAGCAGTCTTCTCCGGGACAGGGGGCAAGAGACCCAGTACTTC.

This clonotype was picked up a small number of times. V usage is TRBV2 and J usage is TRBJ1-6; no definite D call. The CDR3 extends over 14 amino acids. Germline values: CDR1 SNHLY, CDR2 FYNNEI. Trimming removed 6 bases at V and 4 bases at J, with 10 bases between. This CDR3 is CASREGGYNSPLHF. The CDR3 DNA is TGTGCCAGCAGGGAGGGAGGATATAATTCACCCCTCCACTTT.

This chain links TRBV4-1 with TRBJ1-4, with 10 bases fitting TRBD1. Trimming cost V 3 bases and J 8 bases; bases outside gene matches: 9. The CDR3 extends over 16 amino acids. CDR1 is MGHRA and CDR2 is YSYEKL in the germline V gene. In DNA form, the CDR3 reads TGCGCCAGCAGCCAGCCGGACAGGGGGGAACGGGAAAAACTGTTTTTT. Its protein is CASSQPDRGEREKLFF.

There are a few counts of this clonotype. The junction does not match germline at one end; this may be a read error. J is TRBJ2-7 and V is TRBV5-6; TRBD1 is a possible D gene (6 bases). Germline CDR1 is SGHDT and CDR2 is YYEEEE. The length of the CDR3 is 16 residues. The CDR3 coding sequence is TGTGCCAGCAGCTTGCGTGGGGGCCCATTCTCCGACGAGCAGTACTTC. Amino acid sequence: CASSLRGGPFSDEQYF.

The rearrangement joins TRBV7-3 to TRBJ2-2; 9 positions agree with TRBD1. The V segment lost 0 bases and the J segment 1 base; nucleotides outside the gene matches: 6. Germline CDR1 and CDR2: SGHTA and FQGTGA. The CDR3 is made up of 18 amino acids. Here the CDR3 DNA reads TGTGCCAGCAGCTTAACTTCGCCGGGACAGGGGAACACCGGGGAGCTGTTTTTT. Its translation is CASSLTSPGQGNTGELFF.

This clonotype showed up just a few times. The genes are TRBV9 and TRBJ2-1; TRBD2 matches 9 bases. CDR1 and CDR2 from the germline V gene are SGDLS and YYNGEE. The CDR3 spans 15 residues. The V and J ends lost 3 bases and 7 bases, in that order; junction bases with no gene match: 8. CDR3 nucleotides: TGTGCCAGCAGCGGGCAGGGGAGCGGGAGGAATGAGCAGTTCTTC. It encodes CASSGQGSGRNEQFF.

This clonotype has only a few counts. V usage is TRBV5-6 and J usage is TRBJ2-7; D may be TRBD1 or TRBD2 (5 bases each). CDR1 is SGHDT, CDR2 YYEEEE, per germline. V lost 3 bases and J lost 1, with 11 bases in between. The CDR3 has 14 amino acids. CDR3 loop: CASSSHGGSYEQYF. CDR3 DNA sequence: TGTGCCAGCAGCTCTCATGGGGGTTCCTACGAGCAGTACTTC.

Only a few counts were recorded for this clonotype. The chain carries TRBV6-6 and TRBJ2-7, with D unclear. V lost 0 bases to trimming and J lost 6 bases, with 6 bases between them. The CDR3 contains 12 residues. CDR1 MNHNY and CDR2 SVGAGI come from the germline V gene (reference sequence). The CDR3 is CASSYSSVEQYF. As DNA, the CDR3 is TGTGCCAGCAGTTACTCGAGCGTCGAGCAGTACTTC.

V usage is TRBV7-3 and J usage is TRBJ2-3, with 9 bases aligning to TRBD2. Germline loops: CDR1 SGHTA, CDR2 FQGTGA. The junction had 10 bases not matched to a gene; V was cut back by 5 bases and J by 1 base. The CDR3 contains 17 residues. The DNA for the CDR3 is TGTGCCAGCAGCGCCCTGGAGGGACTAGCAGGCACAGATACGCAGTATTTT. This codes for CASSALEGLAGTDTQYF.

The genes are TRBV6-2 or TRBV6-3 and TRBJ2-3; TRBD2 matches at 8 bases. The germline V gene encodes CDR1 MNHEY and CDR2 SVGEGT. The length of the CDR3 is 17 residues. J was trimmed by 2 bases and V by 6 bases; bases with no gene match: 13. The CDR3 DNA reads as TGTGCCAGCAGCGACACATCCGGGACTAGTTACACAGATACGCAGTATTTT. Protein product: CASSDTSGTSYTDTQYF.

The gene calls are TRBV6-1 and TRBJ2-1; 10 nucleotides line up with TRBD1. The trim removed 6 bases at V and 6 bases at J, leaving 2 bases unmatched. CDR3 length: 13 amino acids. Germline assignment: CDR1 MNHNS and CDR2 SASEGT. The CDR3, as DNA: TGTGCCAGCAGATGGACAGGGGGCAATGAGCAGTTCTTC. Amino acids: CASRWTGGNEQFF.

This chain links TRBV11-2 with TRBJ2-1; D is uncertain. V lost 1 base to trimming and J lost 8 bases, with 12 bases between them. CDR1 and CDR2 (germline): SGHAT, FQNNGV. This CDR3 contains 14 residues. Here the CDR3 DNA reads TGTGCCAGCAGCTTAGTCGTATCCCAGCATGAGCAGTTCTTC. Protein product: CASSLVVSQHEQFF. Supplemented by reference TRBV11-2 and TRBJ2-1, the full variable domain reads EAGVAQSPRYKIIEKRQSVAFWCNPISGHATLYWYQQILGQGPKLLIQFQNNGVVDDSQLPKDRFSAERLKGVDSTLKIQPAKLEDSAVYLCASSLVVSQHEQFFGPGTRLTVL.

J is TRBJ2-7 and V is TRBV6-2 or TRBV6-3, with TRBD1 matching over 7 bases. V lost 2 bases and J lost 5; bases outside the gene matches: 12. CDR1 and CDR2 (germline): MNHEY, SVGEGT. The CDR3 runs to 16 residues. CDR3 loop: CASSYKQGGLADEQYF. The CDR3 nucleotides read TGTGCCAGCAGTTACAAACAAGGGGGCCTTGCGGACGAGCAGTACTTC.

DNA for the CDR3: TGTGCCAGCAGTTTGGGAAGCCAGTCCTACAATGAGCAGTTCTTC. This gives the protein CASSLGSQSYNEQFF. V and J are TRBV12-3 or TRBV12-4 and TRBJ2-1; D remains ambiguous. Trimming took 3 bases from V and 1 from J, leaving 10 bases between them. There are 15 residues in the CDR3.

The genes are TRBV5-1 and TRBJ2-3; no firm D call. The V end was cut by 0 bases, the J end by 3 bases, with 17 bases between. Germline V gives CDR1 SGHRS, CDR2 YFSETQ. CDR3 length: 17 amino acids. CDR3 sequence: CASSLASYLERTDTQYF. The CDR3 DNA follows: TGCGCCAGCAGCTTGGCGAGCTACCTGGAGAGGACAGATACGCAGTATTTT.

This chain uses TRBV11-2 with TRBJ2-1, with 11 bases aligning to TRBD2. The CDR3 has 15 amino acids. Germline CDR1 SGHAT, CDR2 FQNNGV. The V gene end was trimmed by 3 bases and the J gene end by 7 bases; junction bases not matched to a gene: 5. The CDR3 reads CASSFSGGAWNEQFF. DNA for the CDR3: TGTGCCAGCAGCTTTAGCGGGGGGGCGTGGAATGAGCAGTTCTTC.

This clonotype has ten or more counts. This chain joins TRBV5-1 and TRBJ2-7, with D unresolved. CDR1 and CDR2 from the germline V gene are SGHRS and YFSETQ. There are 12 residues in the CDR3. V was trimmed by 4 bases and J by 3 bases, leaving 8 bases between them. Here the CDR3 DNA reads TGCGCCAGCAGCAAGGACGGCTACGAGCAGTACTTC. Translated: CASSKDGYEQYF.

The V gene is TRBV5-1, the J gene TRBJ2-7; TRBD1 or TRBD2 may be the D gene (6 bases each). Between the trimmed V and J ends, which lost 4 bases and 1 base, there was a span of 15 bases. The CDR3 is made up of 15 amino acids. Germline CDR1 reads SGHRS; CDR2 reads YFSETQ. The CDR3 region has the DNA TGCGCCAGCAGCCTGGAGGGACAAACATCCTACGAGCAGTACTTC. It is translated as CASSLEGQTSYEQYF.

In this sample, this clonotype turned up a few times. The J gene is TRBJ2-3, the V gene TRBV3-1; D is undetermined. CDR3 length: 14 residues. Germline CDR1 and CDR2: LGHDT and YNNKEL (reference sequence). V was pared by 4 bases and J by 2 bases, with 10 bases between. The CDR3 loop reads CASSREGFTDTQYF. CDR3 sequence (DNA): TGTGCCAGCAGCCGTGAAGGATTCACAGATACGCAGTATTTT.